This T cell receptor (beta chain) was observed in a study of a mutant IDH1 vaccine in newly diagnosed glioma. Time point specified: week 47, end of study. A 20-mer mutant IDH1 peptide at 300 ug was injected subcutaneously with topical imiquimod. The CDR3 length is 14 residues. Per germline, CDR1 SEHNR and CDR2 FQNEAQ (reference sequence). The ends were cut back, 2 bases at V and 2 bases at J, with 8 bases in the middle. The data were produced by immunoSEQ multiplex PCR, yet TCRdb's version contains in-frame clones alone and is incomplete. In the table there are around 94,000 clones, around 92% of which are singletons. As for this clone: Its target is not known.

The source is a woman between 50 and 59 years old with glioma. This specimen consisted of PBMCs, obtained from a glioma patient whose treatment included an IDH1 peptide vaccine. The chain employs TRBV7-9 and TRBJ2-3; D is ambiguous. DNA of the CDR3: TGTGCCAGCAGCTTAAAACGGACCACAGATACGCAGTATTTT. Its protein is CASSLKRTTDTQYF.